This T cell receptor beta chain appears in the sequencing data of a study of neurological immune-mediated disorders. Study background: The roughly 34 multiple sclerosis patients comprised roughly 30 that were relapsing-remitting and 3 that were secondary progressive.

The cDNA came from 5'RACE with 10-nucleotide random UMIs. TCRdb re-called the 5' RACE reads through MiXCR, storing one row per CDR3 protein. The sample holds approximately 100,000 distinct CDR3 sequences, around 3.5% seen once. Study conclusions and caveats: Sharing of CDR3 amino acid sequences among expanded clones across subjects was absent, suggesting private repertoires in all groups. The study phylogenetically grouped the repertoires of 18 of 34 multiple sclerosis patients into one related-CDR3 cluster, a possible signature.

Ten or more counts support this clonotype. The antigen remains undetermined. Specimen: PBMCs. The sequence derives from a woman in her forties or fifties with multiple sclerosis.

CDR3 region: CSAPVESRNLAKNIQYF. The CDR3 DNA sequence: TGCAGTGCTCCGGTAGAGTCACGTAATCTAGCCAAAAACATTCAGTACTTC. The gene calls are TRBV20-1 and TRBJ2-4; D remains unclear. This CDR3 is built from 17 residues. Trimming pared 5 bases from V and 0 bases from J, leaving 20 bases between. Germline CDR1 and CDR2: DFQATT and SNEGSKA (reference sequence).